Shown below are 12 T cell receptor beta chains from a single sample sequenced in a study of vaccination and CD4 T cells after COVID-19. The sample's treatment: roughly 11-day PBMC culture with coronavirus spike peptide pools or control peptides (ViraFEST assay). According to the study, CD4+ T cells from the unexposed donor were gathered ahead of the COVID-19 pandemic (2011-2018). With the Oncomine TCR Beta short-read assay, DNA from cultured CD4+ T cells was sequenced. Each CDR3 protein gets one entry after TCRdb re-called the PCR reads with MiXCR. The sample records 6,600 or so distinct CDR3 sequences, around 29% being singletons. These receptors lack a known antigen. Sample: CD4+ T cells from blood, cultured in vitro. The receptor source for this set is a human donor in good health.

For this clonotype: An end of the junction does not agree with germline; a read error may underlie this. The CDR3 loop reads CASSTWTADTRYF. CDR3 in DNA: TGCGCCAGCAGCACGTGGACAGCAGATACGCGGTATTTT. The rearrangement uses TRBV5-1 and TRBJ2-3; a weak D match, TRBD1 (6 bases). This CDR3 has 13 residues. The V gene's germline CDR1 is SGHRS and CDR2 YFSETQ.

In its sample, this clonotype was seen a few times. The V call is TRBV27, the J call TRBJ2-3; D is possibly TRBD2 (5 bases). The CDR3 extends over 15 amino acids. From germline, CDR1 is MNHEY and CDR2 SMNVEV (reference sequence). Trimming removed 2 bases at V and 1 base at J, with 10 bases between. In DNA form, the CDR3 reads TGTGCCAGCAGTTTAGGGCTAGCTCGCACAGATACGCAGTATTTT. Its protein product is CASSLGLARTDTQYF.

The rearrangement uses TRBV14 and TRBJ1-3, with D unresolved. The CDR3 totals 12 residues. Germline V lookup: CDR1 SGHDN, CDR2 FVKESK. Trimming took off 5 bases at V and 7 bases at J, with 9 bases between the two ends. The CDR3 DNA is TGTGCCAGCAGCTTGAGGGAGAACACCATATATTTT. Residues: CASSLRENTIYF.

This clonotype was observed a handful of times. The chain has TRBV2 and TRBJ2-1; TRBD2 matches at 8 bases. The V gene's germline CDR1 is SNHLY and CDR2 FYNNEI. V trimming: 6 bases; J trimming: 2 bases; junction bases outside the gene matches: 9. This CDR3 has 16 residues. The CDR3 loop is CASSRQRGPTYNEQFF. The DNA for the CDR3 is TGTGCCAGCAGCCGCCAGCGGGGGCCCACCTACAATGAGCAGTTCTTC.

The table lists this clonotype with a few counts. The chain employs TRBV20-1 and TRBJ2-2; D uncertain. The V end was cut by 1 base, the J end by 2 bases, with 8 bases between. This CDR3 contains 14 residues. The germline CDR1 and CDR2 sequences are DFQATT and SNEGSKA (reference sequence). The CDR3, as DNA: TGCAGTGCTAGAGGTCAGCAAAACACCGGGGAGCTGTTTTTT. This translates into CSARGQQNTGELFF.

The table lists this clonotype with a few counts. The CDR3 spells CSASGGHRAQDTQYF. The CDR3 nucleotides read TGCAGTGCCAGCGGGGGCCACAGAGCTCAAGATACGCAGTATTTT. The rearrangement links TRBV20-1 to TRBJ2-3; 8 bases align to TRBD2. Germline V gene data show CDR1 as DFQATT and CDR2 as SNEGSKA (reference sequence). The CDR3 runs to 15 residues. V dropped 6 bases and J dropped 5; count of bases not matched to a gene: 13.

The chain combines TRBV20-1 with TRBJ1-1; maybe TRBD1 (5 bases). Germline V lookup: CDR1 DFQATT, CDR2 SNEGSKA (reference sequence). The V end was cut by 6 bases, the J end by 6 bases, with 20 bases between. The CDR3 consists of 14 residues. DNA for the CDR3: TGCAGTGCCCCGGGGGGATCCCGGGCGGCTGAAGCTTTCTTT. The encoded protein is CSAPGGSRAAEAFF.

This clonotype was recorded only once. This rearrangement joins TRBV19 to TRBJ2-5; a possible D gene is TRBD2 (5 bases). Trimming stripped 10 bases from V and 5 bases from J, with 14 bases between. The germline V gene has CDR1 LNHDA and CDR2 SQIVND (reference sequence). This CDR3 is built from 12 residues. CDR3 region: CATTSEGETQYF. CDR3 DNA sequence: TGTGCCACCACATCAGAGGGCGAGACCCAGTACTTC. Using reference TRBV19 and TRBJ2-5 for the parts outside the CDR3, the full variable domain is DGGITQSPKYLFRKEGQNVTLSCEQNLNHDAMYWYRQDPGQGLRLIYYSQIVNDFQKGDIAEGYSVSREKKESFPLTVTSAQKNPTAFYLCATTSEGETQYFGPGTRLLVL.

This chain connects TRBV20-1 to TRBJ1-3; no firm D call. The CDR3 contains 15 residues. Germline CDR1 reads DFQATT; CDR2 reads SNEGSKA (reference sequence). V was clipped by 5 bases and J by 0 bases, with 14 bases between them. CDR3 nucleotide sequence: TGCAGTGCTTCCCCCCAGGTGAACTCTGGAAACACCATATATTTT. Protein sequence: CSASPQVNSGNTIYF.

The chain uses TRBV7-3 and TRBJ1-1; D ambiguous. The CDR3 has 14 amino acids. V dropped 5 bases and J dropped 7 bases, with 17 bases sitting between them. Germline V CDR1 and CDR2: SGHTA, FQGTGA. CDR3 DNA: TGTGCCAGCAGCCCTAGCCCGAAAAGCATTGAAGCTTTCTTT. Translation gives CASSPSPKSIEAFF.

The V call is TRBV27, the J call TRBJ1-3; 7 bases match TRBD1. The ends lost 6 bases at V and 3 bases at J; junction bases unmatched: 5. The CDR3 is 14 residues long. Germline loops: CDR1 MNHEY, CDR2 SMNVEV (reference sequence). In nucleotides, the CDR3 is TGTGCCAGCAGCAAGACAGGGAGTGGAAACACCATATATTTT. Its translation is CASSKTGSGNTIYF.

CDR3 loop: CASSQAGTPADGYTF. DNA for the CDR3: TGTGCCAGCAGCCAAGCCGGGACACCAGCGGATGGCTACACCTTC. The V gene is TRBV4-2, the J gene TRBJ1-2; perhaps TRBD1 as D (6 bases). Germline V gene sequence: CDR1 LGHNA, CDR2 YNFKEQ. V lost 1 base and J 6 bases, leaving 15 bases between the germline ends. The length of the CDR3 is 15 residues.